Shown below are 32 T cell receptor beta chains from a single sample sequenced in a study of blood T cell repertoires in COVID-19 (dated by TCRdb to 2018 to 2021). Libraries were prepared through the immunoSEQ multiplex PCR assay. TCRdb re-hosts the immuneACCESS table, in-frame sequences only. Its copies lack some clones; in the studies checked, an unresolved V gene accounts for under half of them, and the cause for the rest is not known. This sample comprises fewer than 300,000 clones, roughly 84% of them detected only once. The ten most abundant clones make up more than 15% of the sample. Specimen: peripheral blood. The receptor set was obtained from an older person with COVID-19, enrolled during active disease.

As for this clone: The sample carries other DNA sequences with the same CDR3. V is TRBV7-2 and J is TRBJ2-2; D may be TRBD1 (5 bases). The V end was cut by 8 bases, the J end by 1 base, with 11 bases between. CDR1 is SGHTA, CDR2 FQGNSA, per germline. The length of the CDR3 is 14 residues. CDR3 DNA: TGTGCCAGCTCTTTAGGACAGAACACCGGGGAGCTGTTTTTT. This gives the protein CASSLGQNTGELFF.

The chain uses TRBV19 and TRBJ1-5; TRBD1 aligns across 9 bases. The germline V gene has CDR1 LNHDA and CDR2 SQIVND (reference sequence). CDR3 length equals 14 residues. J gave up 4 bases and V 10 bases, and 8 bases lay outside the gene matches. CDR3: CAISRDRDNQPQHF. The CDR3 DNA follows: TGTGCCATATCCCGGGACAGGGATAATCAGCCCCAGCATTTT.

J is TRBJ1-2 and V is TRBV11-2; TRBD1 matches 8 bases. V shed 5 bases, J shed 8 bases, and the junction held 7 bases outside the gene matches. The length of the CDR3 is 13 residues. Germline-derived CDR1 and CDR2 are SGHAT and FQNNGV. As DNA, the CDR3 is TGTGCCAGCAGCCCGGACAGGGTAGTAGGCTACACCTTC. Its protein is CASSPDRVVGYTF.

V usage is TRBV28 and J usage is TRBJ1-6; no definite D call. Between the trimmed V and J ends, which lost 5 bases and 0 bases, there was a span of 8 bases. This CDR3 is 15 amino acids long. From germline, CDR1 is MDHEN and CDR2 SYDVKM. CDR3 region: CASSRGGSYNSPLHF. The CDR3 nucleotides read TGTGCCAGCAGTCGGGGTGGCTCCTATAATTCACCCCTCCACTTT.

The J gene is TRBJ1-5, the V gene TRBV19; 9 nucleotides align to TRBD1. From germline, CDR1 is LNHDA and CDR2 SQIVND (reference sequence). The CDR3 extends over 15 amino acids. J gave up 10 bases and V 6 bases, and 13 bases lay outside the gene matches. The CDR3 sequence is CASRNPGTGSGPQHF. The CDR3 DNA follows: TGTGCCAGTAGGAACCCCGGGACAGGGTCAGGCCCCCAGCATTTT.

The J gene is TRBJ1-2, the V gene TRBV4-2, with a possible D match to TRBD1 (5 bases). Germline V gives CDR1 LGHNA, CDR2 YNFKEQ. The V gene lost 0 bases and the J gene lost 4 bases, with 12 bases spanning the gap. The CDR3 is made up of 15 amino acids. DNA for the CDR3: TGTGCCAGCAGCCAAGACGACAGTCTAGTCTATGGCTACACCTTC. Translation gives CASSQDDSLVYGYTF.

The J gene is TRBJ2-7, the V gene TRBV5-4, with D possibly matching TRBD1 (6 bases). With 4 bases removed from V and 3 bases from J, the gap between germline ends came to 17 bases. The CDR3 runs to 15 residues. Germline V lookup: CDR1 SGHNT, CDR2 YYREEE (reference sequence). Here the CDR3 DNA reads TGTGCCAGCAGCCTATCGACAGGACCGGGCTACGAGCAGTACTTC. This gives the protein CASSLSTGPGYEQYF.

The rearrangement uses TRBV10-3 and TRBJ2-5; D is possibly TRBD2 (7 bases). The CDR3 is made up of 15 amino acids. V lost 6 bases to trimming and J lost 4 bases, with 18 bases between them. Germline CDR1 ENHRY, CDR2 SYGVKD. CDR3 DNA sequence: TGTGCCATCAGCAAGCAAGGGGGGGCAAGAGAGACCCAGTACTTC. Translated, it gives CAISKQGGARETQYF.

The chain is built from TRBV11-2 and TRBJ2-2; D remains ambiguous. Germline values: CDR1 SGHAT, CDR2 FQNNGV. The length of the CDR3 is 13 residues. V was trimmed by 3 bases and J by 7 bases, leaving 9 bases between them. In DNA form, the CDR3 reads TGTGCCAGCAGCTTCTCCTCCTTCGGGGAGCTGTTTTTT. It translates to CASSFSSFGELFF.

The rearrangement uses TRBV5-1 and TRBJ1-4, with D possibly being TRBD1 (6 bases). Trimming cost V 1 base and J 8 bases, with 15 bases left between them. Germline CDR1 and CDR2: SGHRS and YFSETQ. The length of the CDR3 is 15 residues. CDR3 nucleotide sequence: TGCGCCAGCAGCTTGATGGCAGGGGTTCAGGAAAAACTGTTTTTT. Translating it yields CASSLMAGVQEKLFF.

The chain uses TRBV5-4 and TRBJ2-7; 7 nucleotides match TRBD1. CDR1 is SGHNT and CDR2 is YYREEE in the germline V gene (reference sequence). CDR3 length equals 13 residues. Germline trimming cut 5 bases from V and 2 bases from J; bases unmatched to any gene: 4. CDR3 coding DNA: TGTGCCAGCAGTCGGGACAGCCCCTACGAGCAGTACTTC. Translation: CASSRDSPYEQYF.

The chain is built from TRBV27 and TRBJ1-2; 7 nucleotides align to TRBD1. V was clipped by 4 bases and J by 7 bases; unmatched bases: 3. In germline, CDR1 is MNHEY, CDR2 SMNVEV (reference sequence). The CDR3 contains 12 residues. For the CDR3, the DNA is TGTGCCAGCAGTTCTGACAGGGTTGGCTACACCTTC. Translation gives CASSSDRVGYTF.

CDR3 DNA sequence: TGTGCCAGCAGTGGGGACAGGGCCCTAGCCAAAAACATTCAGTACTTC. Residues: CASSGDRALAKNIQYF. The chain combines TRBV6-1 with TRBJ2-4; 9 positions match TRBD1. Trimming removed 4 bases from V and 0 bases from J; junction bases left unmatched: 4. The germline V gene has CDR1 MNHNS and CDR2 SASEGT. The CDR3 contains 16 residues.

The chain uses TRBV9 and TRBJ2-3; D might be TRBD2 (5 bases). V lost 4 bases to trimming and J lost 0 bases, with 15 bases between them. The germline CDR1 and CDR2 sequences are SGDLS and YYNGEE. There are 16 residues in the CDR3. In DNA, the CDR3 is TGTGCCAGCAGCTCCTCACTAGACCTGAGCACAGATACGCAGTATTTT. Protein sequence: CASSSSLDLSTDTQYF.

This clone was counted once. V and J are TRBV5-6 and TRBJ2-1; D might be TRBD2 (5 bases). CDR3 length: 16 residues. Germline V gives CDR1 SGHDT, CDR2 YYEEEE. The germline V and J ends were trimmed by 2 bases and 0 bases, with 12 bases remaining between them. CDR3 amino acids: CASSFFSASSYNEQFF. CDR3 in DNA: TGTGCCAGCAGCTTTTTTAGCGCGAGCTCCTACAATGAGCAGTTCTTC. Complete variable domain (other parts from reference TRBV5-6 and TRBJ2-1): DAGVTQSPTHLIKTRGQQVTLRCSPKSGHDTVSWYQQALGQGPQFIFQYYEEEERQRGNFPDRFSGHQFPNYSSELNVNALLLGDSALYLCASSFFSASSYNEQFFGPGTRLTVL.

Only one count was recorded for this clone. The chain is built from TRBV19 and TRBJ2-5; 10 positions agree with TRBD2. The CDR3 spans 14 residues. CDR1 and CDR2 from the germline V gene are LNHDA and SQIVND (reference sequence). The V gene end was trimmed by 5 bases and the J gene end by 5 bases; junction bases not matched to a gene: 5. This CDR3 is CASSHLAGDETQYF. For the CDR3, the DNA is TGTGCCAGTAGTCATCTAGCGGGGGACGAGACCCAGTACTTC.

The chain uses TRBV15 and TRBJ1-5, with a possible D match to TRBD1 (6 bases). CDR3 length: 13 residues. V lost 6 bases and J 3 bases, leaving 9 bases between the germline ends. Germline CDR1 is LNHNV and CDR2 is YYDKDF (reference sequence). The CDR3 bases are TGTGCCACCAGTCCGGGACACAATCAGCCCCAGCATTTT. As protein: CATSPGHNQPQHF.

This chain joins TRBV7-2 and TRBJ2-5, with TRBD1 identical over 7 bases. The CDR3 is 13 amino acids. V trimming: 5 bases; J trimming: 2 bases; junction bases outside the gene matches: 2. Germline CDR1 and CDR2: SGHTA and FQGNSA. CDR3 sequence reads: CASSRGQQETQYF. The DNA for the CDR3 is TGTGCCAGCAGCAGGGGACAGCAAGAGACCCAGTACTTC.

The V gene is TRBV6-5, the J gene TRBJ1-1, with no clear D. Trimming took 2 bases from V and 6 from J, leaving 16 bases between them. This CDR3 region has 15 residues. Germline loops: CDR1 MNHEY, CDR2 SVGAGI. CDR3 DNA sequence: TGTGCCAGCAGTTACAATCCTTCTCTGGACTCTGAAGCTTTCTTT. This encodes CASSYNPSLDSEAFF.

This clone was picked up one time. The chain couples TRBV4-1 to TRBJ1-5, with a possible D match to TRBD1 (6 bases). This CDR3 is 15 amino acids long. Germline V lookup: CDR1 MGHRA, CDR2 YSYEKL. The V and J ends lost 0 bases and 11 bases respectively, with 17 bases between them. In DNA, the CDR3 is TGCGCCAGCAGCCAAGATCCGGGAACAGGGTTGTCCCAGCATTTT. It translates to CASSQDPGTGLSQHF.

V is TRBV5-4 and J is TRBJ2-3; TRBD1 might be the D (5 bases). CDR3 length equals 16 residues. The germline V and J ends were trimmed by 0 bases and 0 bases, with 11 bases remaining between them. The germline gives CDR1 SGHNT, CDR2 YYREEE (reference sequence). CDR3 nucleotide sequence: TGTGCCAGCAGCTTGGTGGGCAGGGTGAGCACAGATACGCAGTATTTT. This translates into CASSLVGRVSTDTQYF.

The J gene is TRBJ1-6, the V gene TRBV29-1; D might be TRBD1 (6 bases). The V and J ends lost 5 bases and 7 bases respectively, with 15 bases between them. Germline CDR1 and CDR2: SQVTM and ANQGSEA. The CDR3 covers 14 residues. The CDR3 is CSVRTQGNNSPLHF. DNA of the CDR3: TGCAGCGTTCGAACTCAGGGGAACAATTCACCCCTCCACTTT.

This clone was seen more than once but under ten times. The chain couples TRBV5-4 to TRBJ2-3, with 8 bases fitting TRBD2. The CDR3 is 15 amino acids. The germline gives CDR1 SGHNT, CDR2 YYREEE (reference sequence). With 4 bases clipped from V and 6 bases from J, the junction kept 10 bases outside the gene matches. CDR3 DNA sequence: TGTGCCAGCAGCCTTACGGGGGGGCCAGAGGATACGCAGTATTTT. Translating gives CASSLTGGPEDTQYF.

In this sample, this clone turned up once. The rearrangement joins TRBV5-1 to TRBJ1-2, with TRBD1 matching over 7 bases. Unmatched junction bases numbered 7, after V lost 9 bases and J lost 2 bases. Germline CDR1 and CDR2: SGHRS and YFSETQ. The CDR3 consists of 13 residues. CDR3 bases: TGCGCCACTCGACGGGACAGCAACTATGGCTACACCTTC. This translates into CATRRDSNYGYTF.

V usage is TRBV4-3 and J usage is TRBJ2-7; no clear D gene. Per germline, CDR1 LGHNA and CDR2 YSLEER. V was cut by 0 bases and J by 3 bases, with 12 bases left in between. This CDR3 contains 15 residues. In DNA, the CDR3 is TGCGCCAGCAGCCAAGATCTTTTAGCCGGCTACGAGCAGTACTTC. Protein sequence: CASSQDLLAGYEQYF.

The rearrangement joins TRBV5-5 to TRBJ1-2, with D possibly TRBD1 on 6 matching bases. V lost 4 bases, J lost 6 bases, and 16 bases lay in between. The CDR3 consists of 14 residues. The germline V gene encodes CDR1 SGHKS and CDR2 YYEKEE (reference sequence). CDR3 DNA: TGTGCCAGCAGCCTTCAGGACAGAATGGATGGCTACACCTTC. The encoded protein is CASSLQDRMDGYTF.

The count of this clone is one. The chain links TRBV6-6 to TRBJ2-1; 8 bases fit TRBD2. CDR1 and CDR2 from the germline V gene are MNHNY and SVGAGI (reference sequence). CDR3 length: 15 amino acids. J gave up 2 bases and V 5 bases, and 5 bases lay outside the gene matches. CDR3 DNA: TGTGCCAGCAGTACCCTTAGCGGGGCCTACAATGAGCAGTTCTTC. Its translation is CASSTLSGAYNEQFF.

The rearrangement joins TRBV24-1 to TRBJ2-1, with 12 bases lining up with TRBD2. Germline V CDR1 and CDR2: KGHDR, SFDVKD. Trimming removed 7 bases from V and 7 bases from J; junction bases left unmatched: 7. The CDR3 is made up of 15 amino acids. CDR3 protein: CATRGSSGRANEQFF. The CDR3, as DNA: TGTGCCACCAGGGGCTCTAGCGGGAGGGCTAATGAGCAGTTCTTC.

This clone was picked up one time. The genes are TRBV5-1 and TRBJ2-1, with a possible D match to TRBD2 (6 bases). The CDR3 contains 13 residues. Trimming stripped 4 bases from V and 3 bases from J, with 8 bases between. The germline CDR1 and CDR2 sequences are SGHRS and YFSETQ. The CDR3 reads CASSPGLYNEQFF. CDR3 coding DNA: TGCGCCAGCAGCCCGGGACTCTACAATGAGCAGTTCTTC.

The genes are TRBV6-2 or TRBV6-3 and TRBJ2-1, with a tentative D call TRBD1 (6 bases). The V gene's germline CDR1 is MNHEY and CDR2 SVGEGT. CDR3 length: 13 residues. The V end was cut by 6 bases, the J end by 1 base, with 7 bases between. The CDR3 here is CASSRGSYNEQFF. The CDR3 DNA sequence: TGTGCCAGCAGCAGGGGTTCCTACAATGAGCAGTTCTTC.

The chain joins TRBV18 to TRBJ1-3; 12 nucleotides align to TRBD1. J was trimmed by 0 bases and V by 4 bases; bases with no gene match: 10. This CDR3 spans 19 amino acids. Germline loops: CDR1 KGHSH, CDR2 LQKENI. In nucleotides, the CDR3 is TGTGCCAGCTCACTTCCCATGGGACAGGGGGCAGCCTCTGGAAACACCATATATTTT. Its translation is CASSLPMGQGAASGNTIYF.

The genes are TRBV15 and TRBJ1-6; D is unresolved. The CDR3 has 15 residues. Germline V CDR1 and CDR2: LNHNV, YYDKDF (reference sequence). V dropped 2 bases and J dropped 7 bases, with 12 bases sitting between them. The CDR3 nucleotides are TGTGCCACCAGCAGACAGCCCGGGTACAATTCACCCCTCCACTTT. Translation gives CATSRQPGYNSPLHF.